Listed here are 24 T cell receptor beta chains from one sample, sequenced in a study of identical twins. TCRdb fed the 5' RACE reads into MiXCR, producing one record per CDR3 protein. The sample holds some 320,000 distinct CDR3 sequences, approximately 13% seen once. These data are also associated with another study on yellow fever vaccine responses in identical twins.

The sample comprised CD8+ T cells sorted from blood. These receptors all come from a woman between 18 and 29 years old in good health.

V and J are TRBV28 and TRBJ1-4; 11 nucleotides agree with TRBD1. The CDR3 runs to 17 residues. The V gene end was trimmed by 4 bases and the J gene end by 0 bases; junction bases not matched to a gene: 4. CDR1 is MDHEN and CDR2 is SYDVKM in the germline V gene. The CDR3 nucleotides are TGTGCCAGCAGTTCCCCGGGACAGGGGGCAACTAATGAAAAACTGTTTTTT. Translating gives CASSSPGQGATNEKLFF.

This clonotype was detected a few times. V is TRBV11-2 and J is TRBJ2-1, with 7 bases identical to TRBD2. The CDR3 runs 14 residues. J gave up 8 bases and V 4 bases, and 8 bases lay outside the gene matches. CDR1 and CDR2 from the germline V gene are SGHAT and FQNNGV. This CDR3 is CASSSTSWVDEQFF. The CDR3 DNA reads as TGTGCCAGCAGCTCGACTAGCTGGGTGGATGAGCAGTTCTTC. The full variable domain, completed using reference TRBV11-2 and TRBJ2-1, is EAGVAQSPRYKIIEKRQSVAFWCNPISGHATLYWYQQILGQGPKLLIQFQNNGVVDDSQLPKDRFSAERLKGVDSTLKIQPAKLEDSAVYLCASSSTSWVDEQFFGPGTRLTVL.

The chain combines TRBV7-2 with TRBJ2-1, with TRBD2 matching over 14 bases. This CDR3 is 19 amino acids long. Trimming at V came to 0 bases and at J to 3 bases, leaving 7 bases not matched to a gene. Germline CDR1 SGHTA, CDR2 FQGNSA. In DNA form, the CDR3 reads TGTGCCAGCAGCTTAGCCGGGACTAGCGGGAGCCCCTACTACAATGAGCAGTTCTTC. This codes for CASSLAGTSGSPYYNEQFF.

The J gene is TRBJ2-1, the V gene TRBV6-2 or TRBV6-3; 8 bases fit TRBD2. V lost 5 bases to trimming and J lost 2 bases; unmatched junction nucleotides: 8. CDR1 and CDR2 from the germline V gene are MNHEY and SVGEGT. The CDR3 runs to 16 residues. CDR3 in amino acids: CASSPRGDSPYNEQFF. The DNA for the CDR3 is TGTGCCAGCAGTCCGCGGGGGGATAGCCCCTACAATGAGCAGTTCTTC.

This clonotype was recorded a few times. The V call is TRBV5-1, the J call TRBJ2-5, with TRBD2 matching 8 bases. This CDR3 is built from 13 residues. The germline V gene has CDR1 SGHRS and CDR2 YFSETQ. Trimming removed 4 bases from V and 5 bases from J; junction bases left unmatched: 4. The CDR3 protein is CASSTGLGETQYF. Here the CDR3 DNA reads TGCGCCAGCAGCACGGGACTAGGGGAGACCCAGTACTTC.

The chain couples TRBV4-1 to TRBJ2-7; 9 bases are a match to TRBD1. The germline V gene has CDR1 MGHRA and CDR2 YSYEKL. V was pared by 0 bases and J by 4 bases, with 4 bases of the junction left unmatched. The CDR3 runs to 15 residues. Here the CDR3 reads CASSQETGGLYEQYF. Written as DNA, the CDR3 is TGCGCCAGCAGCCAAGAGACAGGGGGTTTGTACGAGCAGTACTTC.

This clonotype was counted a few times. In DNA, the CDR3 is TGTGCCAGCAGCGTAACAATGGCCACAGATACGCAGTATTTT. As protein: CASSVTMATDTQYF. The chain joins TRBV9 to TRBJ2-3; no definite D call. Germline-derived CDR1 and CDR2 are SGDLS and YYNGEE. CDR3 length equals 14 residues. V lost 1 base, J lost 2 bases, and 8 bases lay in between.

The chain's CDR3 is CSAPLAENYNEQFF. In nucleotides, the CDR3 is TGCAGTGCTCCCCTAGCGGAAAACTACAATGAGCAGTTCTTC. This rearrangement joins TRBV20-1 to TRBJ2-1; 7 positions agree with TRBD2. The CDR3 consists of 14 residues. V dropped 5 bases and J dropped 3; count of bases not matched to a gene: 7. CDR1 and CDR2 (germline): DFQATT, SNEGSKA (reference sequence).

In its sample, this clonotype was seen a few times. The genes are TRBV7-9 and TRBJ2-7; 7 bases map to TRBD1. Germline V CDR1 and CDR2: SEHNR, FQNEAQ (reference sequence). CDR3 size: 16 residues. Trimming at V came to 3 bases and at J to 2 bases, leaving 10 bases not matched to a gene. CDR3 DNA sequence: TGTGCCAGCAGCTTGCCTCCGGGACAGAAAACCTACGAGCAGTACGTC. As protein: CASSLPPGQKTYEQYV.

This clonotype appeared a few times. The V call is TRBV28, the J call TRBJ2-4; the D gene is possibly TRBD2 (6 bases). V lost 3 bases, J lost 0 bases, and 9 bases lay in between. The CDR3 spans 15 residues. Germline values: CDR1 MDHEN, CDR2 SYDVKM. This chain's CDR3 is CASSFWEEAKNIQYF. The DNA for the CDR3 is TGTGCCAGCAGTTTTTGGGAGGAAGCCAAAAACATTCAGTACTTC.

The rearrangement joins TRBV12-3 or TRBV12-4 to TRBJ2-7; 8 bases line up with TRBD1. The length of the CDR3 is 15 residues. After removal of 5 bases from V and 5 bases from J, the junction contained 11 bases not matched to a gene. This CDR3 is CASSLTGRGLNEQYF. CDR3 bases: TGTGCCAGCAGTCTGACCGGCAGGGGGCTGAACGAGCAGTACTTC.

The J gene is TRBJ2-1, the V gene TRBV5-1; tentative D call: TRBD2 (6 bases). V was cut by 2 bases and J by 2 bases, with 8 bases left in between. Germline V CDR1 and CDR2: SGHRS, YFSETQ. The CDR3 is made up of 14 amino acids. CDR3 sequence reads: CASSFSGPYNEQFF. CDR3 nucleotides: TGCGCCAGCAGCTTTAGCGGACCCTACAATGAGCAGTTCTTC.

There are many counts of this clonotype. The chain is built from TRBV24-1 and TRBJ2-1; D is ambiguous. Trimming pared 4 bases from V and 3 bases from J, leaving 9 bases between. The length of the CDR3 is 14 residues. Looked up from germline, CDR1 is KGHDR and CDR2 is SFDVKD. CDR3 nucleotide sequence: TGTGCCACCAGTGAAGGTCCAGGCTACAATGAGCAGTTCTTC. Amino acids: CATSEGPGYNEQFF.

CDR3 loop: CASSLSPPTDTQYF. The CDR3 DNA reads as TGTGCCAGCAGTTTATCCCCCCCGACAGATACGCAGTATTTT. The chain joins TRBV12-3 or TRBV12-4 to TRBJ2-3; D unclear. The V end lost 2 bases, the J end lost 3 bases, and 9 bases lay between the germline ends. The CDR3 consists of 14 residues.

This clonotype was counted many times. The genes are TRBV7-8 and TRBJ1-1; 11 bases line up with TRBD1. Germline V lookup: CDR1 SGHVS, CDR2 FQNEAQ. V shed 5 bases, J shed 2 bases, and the junction held 13 bases outside the gene matches. The CDR3 contains 18 residues. CDR3 sequence (DNA): TGTGCCAGCAGCCTGTCCCGGGACAGGGGGTGGGCTAACACTGAAGCTTTCTTT. It codes for CASSLSRDRGWANTEAFF.

This clonotype showed up just a few times. This sequence joins TRBV4-1 and TRBJ2-4, with D maybe TRBD1 (5 bases). The germline V and J ends were trimmed by 2 bases and 3 bases, with 14 bases remaining between them. Germline V gene lookup returns CDR1 MGHRA and CDR2 YSYEKL. The CDR3 has 16 amino acids. In DNA form, the CDR3 reads TGCGCCAGCAGCCAACCTGACAGCCTGGTCAAAAACATTCAGTACTTC. It translates to CASSQPDSLVKNIQYF.

This clonotype was seen a few times. The V and J genes are TRBV5-1 and TRBJ1-1; 7 positions match TRBD1. CDR1 and CDR2 (germline): SGHRS, YFSETQ. V was clipped by 5 bases and J by 3 bases; unmatched bases: 7. The CDR3 spans 14 residues. CDR3 bases: TGCGCCAGCAGGGAACAGGGGAGGGACACTGAAGCTTTCTTT. It translates to CASREQGRDTEAFF.

In its sample, this clonotype was seen a few times. The V gene is TRBV5-1, the J gene TRBJ2-2, with 10 bases that match TRBD2. This CDR3 comprises 19 residues. The germline V gene encodes CDR1 SGHRS and CDR2 YFSETQ. With 6 bases clipped from V and 1 base from J, the junction kept 15 bases outside the gene matches. CDR3 sequence: CASTLPDPASGGNTGELFF. CDR3 sequence (DNA): TGCGCCAGCACCCTCCCTGACCCTGCTAGCGGGGGGAACACCGGGGAGCTGTTTTTT.

This clonotype was counted between two and nine times. This chain joins TRBV19 and TRBJ2-7; 7 bases line up with TRBD1. The J segment lost 2 bases and the V segment lost 3 bases, leaving 4 bases of the junction unmatched. The CDR3 spans 14 residues. Germline assignment: CDR1 LNHDA and CDR2 SQIVND (reference sequence). The CDR3 DNA sequence: TGTGCCAGTAGTATCAAGGGGACAGCCTACGAGCAGTACTTC. It encodes CASSIKGTAYEQYF.

At least ten counts were recorded for this clonotype. The genes are TRBV7-8 and TRBJ2-3; 11 nucleotides align to TRBD2. CDR1 and CDR2 from the germline V gene are SGHVS and FQNEAQ. The CDR3 sequence is 16 residues long. V lost 8 bases and J lost 0; bases outside the gene matches: 7. The CDR3 is CASGILAGGSTDTQYF. The CDR3, as DNA: TGTGCCAGCGGCATCCTAGCGGGGGGTAGCACAGATACGCAGTATTTT.

At least ten counts were recorded for this clonotype. J is TRBJ2-5 and V is TRBV7-8; no reliable D call. Looked up from germline, CDR1 is SGHVS and CDR2 is FQNEAQ. Deletions cut 4 bases from V and 0 bases from J, with 15 bases between. This CDR3 contains 16 residues. CDR3 residues: CASSSLQRTYQETQYF. The CDR3 bases are TGTGCCAGCAGCTCGTTACAGAGGACCTACCAAGAGACCCAGTACTTC.

The chain carries TRBV7-3 and TRBJ1-2; a weak D match, TRBD1 (6 bases). Germline CDR1 and CDR2: SGHTA and FQGTGA. Trimming cost V 5 bases and J 4 bases, with 14 bases left between them. The CDR3 contains 14 residues. CDR3 bases: TGTGCCAGCAGCCACAGGGATTCGGGCTATGGCTACACCTTC. It translates to CASSHRDSGYGYTF. The complete variable domain, with remaining parts taken from reference TRBV7-3 and TRBJ1-2, reads GAGVSQTPSNKVTEKGKYVELRCDPISGHTALYWYRQSLGQGPEFLIYFQGTGAADDSGLPNDRFFAVRPEGSVSTLKIQRTERGDSAVYLCASSHRDSGYGYTFGSGTRLTVV.

V is TRBV5-1 and J is TRBJ2-3; the D is unclear. The CDR3 runs to 16 residues. V was clipped by 4 bases and J by 2 bases, with 17 bases between them. Germline V gene data show CDR1 as SGHRS and CDR2 as YFSETQ. Here the CDR3 reads CASSPSTVIFTDTQYF. The CDR3 DNA sequence: TGCGCCAGCAGCCCCAGTACGGTGATCTTCACAGATACGCAGTATTTT. The variable domain in full, completed from reference TRBV5-1 and TRBJ2-3, reads KAGVTQTPRYLIKTRGQQVTLSCSPISGHRSVSWYQQTPGQGLQFLFEYFSETQRNKGNFPGRFSGRQFSNSRSEMNVSTLELGDSALYLCASSPSTVIFTDTQYFGPGTRLTVL.

The chain uses TRBV6-4 and TRBJ2-1; 10 bases fit TRBD2. This CDR3 has 16 amino acids. The germline CDR1 and CDR2 sequences are MRHNA and SNTAGT. The V segment lost 0 bases and the J segment 5 bases; nucleotides outside the gene matches: 4. The CDR3 region has the DNA TGTGCCAGCAGTGACTCGATAACTAGCGGGGACAATGAGCAGTTCTTC. This encodes CASSDSITSGDNEQFF.